This is a list of T cell receptor beta chains from one sample in a study of neurological immune-mediated disorders. TCRdb reanalysed the 5' RACE reads using MiXCR and keeps one entry per CDR3 protein. The sample includes approximately 86,000 distinct CDR3 sequences, 2.6% seen only once; the top ten take 0.9% to 1.4%. Specimen: PBMCs. Receptors originate from a woman in her 30s with multiple sclerosis. CDR3s include the opening cysteine and the closing phenylalanine or tryptophan. D genes are given only for firm matches. Each size is how often the clone was seen (once, few, many) or a class if it is expanded.

d_call j_call v_call clone_size cdr3_length cdr3_aa cdr3_nt
TRBD1 TRBJ2-5 TRBV24-1 many 16 CATSDKGTGRKETQYF TGTGCCACCAGTGATAAAGGGACAGGGAGGAAAGAGACCCAGTACTTC
- TRBJ1-2 TRBV27 many 14 CASSPRDTIYGYTF TGTGCCAGCAGTCCCCGGGACACGATCTATGGCTACACCTTC
TRBD2 TRBJ2-1 TRBV10-1 many 16 CASSEASGSSYNEQFF TGCGCCAGCAGTGAGGCTAGCGGGAGCTCCTACAATGAGCAGTTCTTC
TRBD2 TRBJ2-1 TRBV9 many 15 CASSVEGSGDGEQFF TGTGCCAGCAGCGTAGAAGGTAGCGGGGATGGCGAGCAGTTCTTC
- TRBJ1-1 TRBV12-3/TRBV12-4 many 13 CASSLGAAVQAFF TGTGCCAGCAGTTTAGGGGCGGCAGTGCAGGCTTTCTTT
- TRBJ2-7 TRBV5-1 many 14 CASSSQGDSYEQYF TGCGCCAGCAGCTCACAGGGCGACTCCTACGAGCAGTACTTC
- TRBJ2-3 TRBV7-2 many 19 CASSLGGGLGRGGTDTQYF TGTGCCAGCAGCTTAGGGGGCGGACTCGGGAGAGGAGGAACAGATACGCAGTATTTT
TRBD1 TRBJ2-1 TRBV7-2 many 16 CASSPQTGLSYNEQFF TGTGCCAGCAGCCCTCAGACAGGGCTCTCCTACAATGAGCAGTTCTTC
TRBD1 TRBJ1-1 TRBV5-6 many 14 CASSPRQGATEAFF TGTGCCAGCAGTCCGAGACAGGGGGCTACTGAAGCTTTCTTT
- TRBJ1-2 TRBV5-5 many 16 CASSSYLMGLEDGYTF TGTGCCAGCAGCTCGTACCTCATGGGGCTGGAGGATGGCTACACCTTC
- TRBJ1-1 TRBV6-6 many 15 CASSYEGGAAAEAFF TGTGCCAGCAGTTACGAGGGGGGAGCGGCGGCTGAAGCTTTCTTT
- TRBJ2-7 TRBV20-1 many 14 CSAFTGTGAYEQYF TGCAGTGCTTTTACCGGGACTGGAGCCTACGAGCAGTACTTC
- TRBJ2-7 TRBV20-1 many 12 CSAEQESYEQYF TGCAGTGCTGAACAGGAGTCCTACGAGCAGTACTTC
- TRBJ1-1 TRBV5-1 many 15 CASSLAATRGTEAFF TGCGCCAGCAGCTTGGCCGCAACCCGCGGAACTGAAGCTTTCTTT
- TRBJ1-3 TRBV5-1 many 15 CASSLRGVAGNTIYF TGCGCCAGCAGCTTGAGGGGGGTAGCTGGAAACACCATATATTTT
- TRBJ1-2 TRBV20-1 many 13 CSARRTDNYGYTF TGCAGTGCTAGACGGACAGACAACTATGGCTACACCTTC
TRBD1 TRBJ2-7 TRBV7-8 many 18 CASSLASGQGASSYEQYF TGTGCCAGCAGCTTGGCTTCAGGGCAGGGGGCCAGCTCCTACGAGCAGTACTTC
- TRBJ2-3 TRBV20-1 many 15 CSARDRLSATDTQYF TGCAGTGCTAGAGATCGTCTTAGCGCGACAGATACGCAGTATTTT
- TRBJ1-2 TRBV7-9 many 15 CASSDMGGSNYGYTF TGTGCCAGCAGCGACATGGGGGGGTCCAACTATGGCTACACCTTC
TRBD1 TRBJ2-7 TRBV7-9 many 14 CASSTGTGGWEQYF TGTGCCAGCAGCACTGGGACAGGGGGCTGGGAGCAGTACTTC
- TRBJ2-1 TRBV20-1 many 12 CSARRTAPEQFF TGCAGTGCTAGACGGACGGCACCGGAGCAGTTCTTC
- TRBJ2-1 TRBV18 many 15 CASSVGQRDYNEQFF TGTGCCAGCTCGGTCGGACAGCGGGACTACAATGAGCAGTTCTTC
TRBD2 TRBJ2-7 TRBV27 many 14 CASSLRGEKNEQYF TGTGCCAGCAGTTTACGGGGGGAGAAGAACGAGCAGTACTTC
TRBD2 TRBJ2-2 TRBV20-1 many 19 CSARDALAGEGLVTGELFF TGCAGTGCTAGAGATGCGTTAGCGGGAGAGGGGTTGGTCACCGGGGAGCTGTTTTTT